The 9 T cell receptor beta chains reported below all come from one sample, sequenced in a study of T cells after yellow fever vaccination. TCRdb reprocessed the 5' RACE reads via MiXCR and lists one record per CDR3 protein. The repertoire holds 300,000 to 350,000 distinct CDR3 sequences, with 3% to 4.5% as singletons. Sequencing used PBMCs, obtained 5 days after the yellow fever booster vaccination. The receptors originated from a man between 18 and 35 years old who received the YFV17D yellow fever vaccine.

The chain has TRBV27 and TRBJ1-5, with 8 bases that match TRBD1. Germline V gene lookup returns CDR1 MNHEY and CDR2 SMNVEV (reference sequence). The J segment lost 2 bases and the V segment lost 6 bases, leaving 6 bases of the junction unmatched. This CDR3 region has 15 residues. The CDR3 bases are TGTGCCAGCAGAGAGACAGGGGTGCGCAATCAGCCCCAGCATTTT. Its translation: CASRETGVRNQPQHF.

About this clonotype itself: A read error may be the cause here, since a much bigger clone is one base away. The V gene is TRBV29-1, the J gene TRBJ2-1; tentatively, D is TRBD1 or TRBD2 (6 bases each). This CDR3 contains 14 residues. V lost 5 bases to trimming and J lost 3 bases, with 14 bases between them. CDR1 SQVTM and CDR2 ANQGSEA come from the germline V gene. CDR3 protein: CSVRGAGGYNEQFF. The CDR3 DNA follows: TGCAGCGTTAGGGGGGCCGGAGGCTACAATGAGCAGTTCTTC.

In regard to this clonotype: A single base separates this from a much larger clone, so it may be a read error. The CDR3 DNA reads as TGTGCCAGCAGCGGACTAGCGGGGGGTTGGGGAAGCACAGATGCGCAGTATTTT. Its translation: CASSGLAGGWGSTDAQYF. This chain links TRBV7-2 with TRBJ2-3; 14 positions agree with TRBD2. In germline, CDR1 is SGHTA, CDR2 FQGNSA. The CDR3 has 18 amino acids.

This clonotype was seen only a few times. In DNA form, the CDR3 reads TGCAGTGCTAGAGATGCAGGGGGCCGTGGCTACACCTTC. This gives the protein CSARDAGGRGYTF. V is TRBV20-1 and J is TRBJ1-2; TRBD1 matches 8 bases. V trimming: 0 bases; J trimming: 7 bases; junction bases outside the gene matches: 4. The CDR3 loop spans 13 amino acids. Germline V gene sequence: CDR1 DFQATT, CDR2 SNEGSKA (reference sequence).

This clonotype has ten or more counts. The genes are TRBV28 and TRBJ1-2, with 8 nucleotides matching TRBD1. In germline, CDR1 is MDHEN, CDR2 SYDVKM. CDR3 length: 14 residues. The V and J ends lost 6 bases and 4 bases, in that order; junction bases with no gene match: 7. The CDR3, as DNA: TGTGCCAGCAGCCTCAGGACAGGGATCTATGGCTACACCTTC. This encodes CASSLRTGIYGYTF.

The chain employs TRBV6-2 or TRBV6-3 and TRBJ1-1; unclear D gene. The CDR3 length is 13 residues. V was cut by 6 bases and J by 2 bases, with 10 bases left in between. Germline V lookup: CDR1 MNHEY, CDR2 SVGEGT. DNA for the CDR3: TGTGCCAGCAGGGGCCACATTAACACTGAAGCTTTCTTT. Translation gives CASRGHINTEAFF.

V usage is TRBV12-3 or TRBV12-4 and J usage is TRBJ2-1; 11 bases match TRBD2. The CDR3 totals 14 residues. The V gene end was trimmed by 8 bases and the J gene end by 4 bases; junction bases not matched to a gene: 4. The CDR3 region has the DNA TGTGCCAGCCTTAGCGGGGGGGTTTACAATGAGCAGTTCTTC. The encoded protein is CASLSGGVYNEQFF.

This clonotype was recorded at least ten times. The rearrangement joins TRBV5-1 to TRBJ2-2; D possibly matches TRBD1 or TRBD2 (5 bases each). Germline lookup yields CDR1 SGHRS and CDR2 YFSETQ. The CDR3 totals 13 residues. V lost 7 bases and J lost 1, with 8 bases in between. The CDR3 sequence: CASGTGNTGELFF. The CDR3 nucleotides read TGCGCCAGCGGGACGGGGAACACCGGGGAGCTGTTTTTT.

The gene calls are TRBV28 and TRBJ1-1, with D unclear. The CDR3 loop spans 12 amino acids. V was clipped by 0 bases and J by 11 bases, with 10 bases between them. Looked up from germline, CDR1 is MDHEN and CDR2 is SYDVKM. CDR3 amino acids: CASSLWPTRAFF. For the CDR3, the DNA is TGTGCCAGCAGTTTATGGCCAACACGGGCTTTCTTT. Variable domain in full (rest from reference TRBV28 and TRBJ1-1): DVKVTQSSRYLVKRTGEKVFLECVQDMDHENMFWYRQDPGLGLRLIYFSYDVKMKEKGDIPEGYSVSREKKERFSLILESASTNQTSMYLCASSLWPTRAFFGQGTRLTVV.